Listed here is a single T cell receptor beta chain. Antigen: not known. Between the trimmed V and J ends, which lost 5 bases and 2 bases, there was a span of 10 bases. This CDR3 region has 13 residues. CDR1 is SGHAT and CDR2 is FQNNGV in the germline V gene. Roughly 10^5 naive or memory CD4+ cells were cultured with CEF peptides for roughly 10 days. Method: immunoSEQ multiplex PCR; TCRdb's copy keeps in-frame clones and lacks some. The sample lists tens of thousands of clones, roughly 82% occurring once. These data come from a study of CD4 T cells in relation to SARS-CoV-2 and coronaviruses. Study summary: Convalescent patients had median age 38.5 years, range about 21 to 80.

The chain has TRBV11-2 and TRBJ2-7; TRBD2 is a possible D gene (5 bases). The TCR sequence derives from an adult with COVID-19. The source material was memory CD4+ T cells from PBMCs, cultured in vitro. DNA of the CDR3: TGTGCCAGCAGCATTGGACTGGCCTACGAGCAGTACTTC. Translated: CASSIGLAYEQYF.